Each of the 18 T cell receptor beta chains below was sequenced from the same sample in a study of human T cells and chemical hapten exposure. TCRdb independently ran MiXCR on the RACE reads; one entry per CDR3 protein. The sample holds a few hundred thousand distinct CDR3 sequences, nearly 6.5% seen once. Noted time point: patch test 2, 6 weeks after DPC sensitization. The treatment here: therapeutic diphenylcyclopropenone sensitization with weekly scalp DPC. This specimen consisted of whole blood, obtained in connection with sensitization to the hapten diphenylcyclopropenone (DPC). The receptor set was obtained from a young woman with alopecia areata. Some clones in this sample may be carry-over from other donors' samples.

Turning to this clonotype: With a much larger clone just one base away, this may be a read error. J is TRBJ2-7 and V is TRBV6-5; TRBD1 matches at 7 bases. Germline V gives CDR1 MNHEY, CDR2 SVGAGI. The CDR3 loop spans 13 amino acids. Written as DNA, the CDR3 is TGTGCCAACAGTTGGCAGGGGGCCTACGAGCAGTACTTC. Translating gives CANSWQGAYEQYF.

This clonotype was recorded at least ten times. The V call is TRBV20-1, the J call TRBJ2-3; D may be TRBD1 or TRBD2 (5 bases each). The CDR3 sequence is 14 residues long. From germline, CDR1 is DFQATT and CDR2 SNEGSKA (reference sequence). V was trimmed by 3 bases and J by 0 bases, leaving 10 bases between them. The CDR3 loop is CSARGDLSTDTQYF. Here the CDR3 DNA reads TGCAGTGCTAGGGGGGACCTGAGCACAGATACGCAGTATTTT.

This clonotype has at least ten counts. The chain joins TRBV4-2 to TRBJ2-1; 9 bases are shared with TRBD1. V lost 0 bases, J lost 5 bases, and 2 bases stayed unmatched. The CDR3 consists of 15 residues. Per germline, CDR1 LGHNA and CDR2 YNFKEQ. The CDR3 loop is CASSQEGDRDNEQFF. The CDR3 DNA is TGTGCCAGCAGCCAAGAGGGGGACAGGGACAATGAGCAGTTCTTC.

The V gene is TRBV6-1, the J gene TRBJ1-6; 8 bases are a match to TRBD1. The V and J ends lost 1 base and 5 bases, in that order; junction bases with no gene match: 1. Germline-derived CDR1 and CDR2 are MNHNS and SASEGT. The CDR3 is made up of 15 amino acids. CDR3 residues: CASSEGTGNNSPLHF. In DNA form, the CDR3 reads TGTGCCAGCAGTGAAGGGACAGGGAATAATTCACCCCTCCACTTT.

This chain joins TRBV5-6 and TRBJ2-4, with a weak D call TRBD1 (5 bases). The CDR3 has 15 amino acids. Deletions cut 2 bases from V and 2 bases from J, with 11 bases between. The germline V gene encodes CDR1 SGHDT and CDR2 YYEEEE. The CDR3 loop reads CASSFNTGSKNIQYF. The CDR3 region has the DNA TGTGCCAGCAGCTTCAACACAGGTTCCAAAAACATTCAGTACTTC.

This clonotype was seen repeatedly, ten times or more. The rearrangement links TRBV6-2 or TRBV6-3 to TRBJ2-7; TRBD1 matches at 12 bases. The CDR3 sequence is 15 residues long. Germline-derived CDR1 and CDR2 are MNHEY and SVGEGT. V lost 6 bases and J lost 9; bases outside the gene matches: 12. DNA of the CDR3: TGTGCCAGCAGCGCTCCGGGACAGGGGGCGTCGGGGCAGTACTTC. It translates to CASSAPGQGASGQYF.

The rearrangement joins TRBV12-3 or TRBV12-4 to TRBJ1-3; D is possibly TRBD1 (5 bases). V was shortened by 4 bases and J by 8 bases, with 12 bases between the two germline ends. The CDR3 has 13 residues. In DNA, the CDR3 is TGTGCCAGCAGTTACGGGGGAATAGACACCATATATTTT. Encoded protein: CASSYGGIDTIYF.

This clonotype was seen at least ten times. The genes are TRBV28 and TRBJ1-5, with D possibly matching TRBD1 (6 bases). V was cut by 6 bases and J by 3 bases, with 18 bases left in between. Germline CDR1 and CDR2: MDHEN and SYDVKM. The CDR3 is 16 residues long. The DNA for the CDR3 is TGTGCCAGCAGCCAAGGGGGAAGTAGGGCCAATCAGCCCCAGCATTTT. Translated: CASSQGGSRANQPQHF.

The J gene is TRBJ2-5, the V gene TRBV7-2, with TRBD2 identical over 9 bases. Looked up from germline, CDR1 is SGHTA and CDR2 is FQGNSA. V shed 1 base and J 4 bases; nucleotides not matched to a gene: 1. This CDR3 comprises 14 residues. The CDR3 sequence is CASSLGSGGETQYF. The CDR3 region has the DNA TGTGCCAGCAGCTTAGGTAGCGGGGGAGAGACCCAGTACTTC.

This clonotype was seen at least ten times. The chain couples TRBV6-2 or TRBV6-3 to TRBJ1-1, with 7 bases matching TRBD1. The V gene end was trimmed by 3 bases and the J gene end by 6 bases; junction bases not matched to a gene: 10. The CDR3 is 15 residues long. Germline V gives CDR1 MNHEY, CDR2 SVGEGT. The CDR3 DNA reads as TGTGCCAGCAGTTATTCCAGGGGGGTTGAACCTGAAGCTTTCTTT. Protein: CASSYSRGVEPEAFF.

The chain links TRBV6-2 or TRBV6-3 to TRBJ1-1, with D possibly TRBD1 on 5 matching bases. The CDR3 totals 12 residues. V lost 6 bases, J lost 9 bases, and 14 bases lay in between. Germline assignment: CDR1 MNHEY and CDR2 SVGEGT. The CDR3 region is CASRIAGGKAFF. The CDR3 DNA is TGTGCCAGCAGAATCGCTGGGGGGAAAGCTTTCTTT.

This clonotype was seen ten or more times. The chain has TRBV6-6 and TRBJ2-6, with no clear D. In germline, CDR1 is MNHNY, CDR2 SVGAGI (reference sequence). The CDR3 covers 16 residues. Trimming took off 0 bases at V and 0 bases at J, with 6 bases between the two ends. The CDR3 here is CASSYSAVSGANVLTF. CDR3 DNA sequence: TGTGCCAGCAGTTACTCGGCGGTCTCTGGGGCCAACGTCCTGACTTTC.

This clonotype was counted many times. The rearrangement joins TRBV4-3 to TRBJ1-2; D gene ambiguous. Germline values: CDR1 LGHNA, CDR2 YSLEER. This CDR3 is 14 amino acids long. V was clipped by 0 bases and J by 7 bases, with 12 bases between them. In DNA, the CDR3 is TGCGCCAGCAGCCAAGATATAACTGAATTTGGCTACACCTTC. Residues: CASSQDITEFGYTF.

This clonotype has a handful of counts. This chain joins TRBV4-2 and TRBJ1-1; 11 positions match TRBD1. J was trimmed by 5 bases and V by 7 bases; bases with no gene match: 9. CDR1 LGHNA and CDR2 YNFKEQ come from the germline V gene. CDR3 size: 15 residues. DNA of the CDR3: TGTGCCAGCACCGCGACGGGACAGGGGGGTACTGAAGCTTTCTTT. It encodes CASTATGQGGTEAFF.

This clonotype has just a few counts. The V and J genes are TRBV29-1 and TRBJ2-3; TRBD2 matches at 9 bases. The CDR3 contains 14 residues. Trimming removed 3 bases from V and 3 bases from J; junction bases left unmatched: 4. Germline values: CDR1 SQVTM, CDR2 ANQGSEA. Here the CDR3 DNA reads TGCAGCGTTGACGCGGGGGGGAGGACAGATACGCAGTATTTT. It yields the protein CSVDAGGRTDTQYF.

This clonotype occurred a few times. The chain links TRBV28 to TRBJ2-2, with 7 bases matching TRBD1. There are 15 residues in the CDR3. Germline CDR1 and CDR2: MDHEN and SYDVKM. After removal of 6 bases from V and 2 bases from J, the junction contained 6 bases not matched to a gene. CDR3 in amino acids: CASRRRDSNTGELFF. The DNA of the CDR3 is TGTGCCAGCAGAAGAAGGGACAGCAACACCGGGGAGCTGTTTTTT.

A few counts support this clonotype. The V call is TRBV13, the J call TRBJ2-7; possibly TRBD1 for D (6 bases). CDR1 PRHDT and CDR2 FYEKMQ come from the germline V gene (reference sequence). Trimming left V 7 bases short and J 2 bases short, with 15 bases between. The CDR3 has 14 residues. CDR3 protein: CASTFKQGTYEQYF. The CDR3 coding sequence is TGTGCCAGCACCTTTAAACAGGGCACCTACGAGCAGTACTTC.

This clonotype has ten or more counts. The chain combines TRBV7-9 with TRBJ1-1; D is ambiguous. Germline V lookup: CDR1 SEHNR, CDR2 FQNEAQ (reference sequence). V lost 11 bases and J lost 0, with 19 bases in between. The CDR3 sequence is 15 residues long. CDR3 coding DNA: TGTGCCTCCGTCGGGCAGGCCTATATGAACACTGAAGCTTTCTTT. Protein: CASVGQAYMNTEAFF. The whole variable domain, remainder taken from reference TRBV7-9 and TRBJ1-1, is DTGVSQNPRHKITKRGQNVTFRCDPISEHNRLYWYRQTLGQGPEFLTYFQNEAQLEKSRLLSDRFSAERPKGSFSTLEIQRTEQGDSAMYLCASVGQAYMNTEAFFGQGTRLTVV.